This TCR beta chain stems from a study of blood T cell repertoires in COVID-19. Study-level background: Italy, Spain and the United States were the sources of the convalescent and acute COVID-19 samples. From T cells, B-cell-depleted T cells, or PBMCs came the material, which was cDNA or gDNA.

Original methodology: From reference gene primer amplification, estimates of nucleated cell counts were derived. Clones were read by immunoSEQ multiplex PCR, and TCRdb kept only the in-frame ones, dropping some. D and trimming were read from the DNA, whereas the V and J calls and clone size are those reported in that table. Found here are approximately 150,000 clones, around 81% of them singletons; the top ten hold around 9.9%. Losses at the gene ends were 6 bases for V and 8 bases for J; bases not matched to a gene: 7. The CDR3 covers 13 residues. Germline loops: CDR1 MNHEY, CDR2 SMNVEV (reference sequence).

The TCR originated in an older man with active or convalescent COVID-19. This chain joins TRBV27 and TRBJ1-2; 9 bases map to TRBD1. Sequencing input: peripheral blood. CDR3 sequence reads: CASSLQGAGGYTF. For the CDR3, the DNA is TGTGCCAGCAGCCTACAGGGGGCGGGGGGCTACACCTTC.